Listed below are T cell receptor beta chains from one sample, sequenced in a study of cytomegalovirus exposure and HLA in healthy donors. Sequencing was performed with immunoSEQ multiplex PCR; in TCRdb, only in-frame clones are kept and a portion is missing. Found here are more than 95,000 clones, about a tenth of them singletons; the top ten hold roughly 5%. Input material: PBMCs. Source of these receptors: a man in his forties in good health and CMV-seropositive. Each CDR3 is given with its conserved first and last residue. D genes are given only for firm matches. Clone size appears in some rows only: once, few, many, or a class for an expanded clone.

v_call	clone_size	d_call	j_call	cdr3_nt	cdr3_aa
TRBV7-9	few	.	TRBJ2-7	TGTGCCAGCAGCTTAGCACACGCGACTAAGCACGAGCAGTACTTC	CASSLAHATKHEQYF
TRBV9	few	.	TRBJ2-5	TGTGCCAGCAGAGAGACAGTACTTCAAGAGAACCAGTACTTC	CASRETVLQENQYF
TRBV28	.	.	TRBJ2-7	TGTGCCAGCAGTACTCCCCAGGGTTTCTACGAGCAGTACTTC	CASSTPQGFYEQYF
TRBV6-5	.	.	TRBJ2-2	TGTGCCAGCTCTCCTCAAGGCGGCACCGGGGAGCTGTTTTTT	CASSPQGGTGELFF
TRBV9	few	.	TRBJ2-7	TGTGCCAGCAGCGTAGCCGCGGGTCTTTCCTACGAGCAGTACTTC	CASSVAAGLSYEQYF
TRBV28	few	.	TRBJ1-4	TGTGCCAGCATCGAACGACCGACAGAAAAACTGTTTTTT	CASIERPTEKLFF
TRBV28	few	.	TRBJ1-5	TGTGCCAGCAGTTTATCGGCAGGGTACAAGCCTCAGCATTTT	CASSLSAGYKPQHF
TRBV5-6	few	TRBD1	TRBJ1-2	TGTGCCAGCAGCCATGGACAGGCCCTAAAAGGCTACACCTTC	CASSHGQALKGYTF
TRBV5-6	.	TRBD1	TRBJ1-1	TGTGCCAGCAGCTTGGGGACAGGGGTTTCTGAAGCCTTCTTT	CASSLGTGVSEAFF
TRBV7-3	.	TRBD2	TRBJ2-1	TGTGCCAGCAGCTTAGTAGCGGGAGGAAATGAGCAGTTCTTC	CASSLVAGGNEQFF
TRBV6-5	few	.	TRBJ1-1	TGTGCCAGCAGTTATCGGGGGTCTGAAGCTTTCTTT	CASSYRGSEAFF
TRBV7-3	few	TRBD2	TRBJ2-2	TGTGCCAGCAGCTTAACGTGGATTCCAGGGACTAGCGGGAGAGAAGAGAACACCGGGGAGCTGTTTTTT	CASSLTWIPGTSGREENTGELFF
TRBV7-9	few	.	TRBJ2-1	TGTGCCAGCAGCTTGGGAGTAGATGGGAGAGAGCAGTTCTTC	CASSLGVDGREQFF
TRBV19	few	.	TRBJ1-1	TGTGCCAGTAGTTGGGGGGTTGCTGAAGCTTTCTTT	CASSWGVAEAFF
TRBV6-5	.	TRBD2	TRBJ2-5	TGTGCCAGCAGTTACGCACCCTCTAGCGGCCAAGAGACCCAGTACTTC	CASSYAPSSGQETQYF
TRBV25-1	.	.	TRBJ2-7	TGTGCCAGCAGTGAAAACACCGCGGGCAGGGGATACGAGCAGTACTTC	CASSENTAGRGYEQYF
TRBV6-6	few	.	TRBJ2-3	TGTGCCAGCAGTTACTCAATAACGCAGTATTTT	CASSYSITQYF
TRBV6-5	few	.	TRBJ2-3	TGTGCCAGCACCCGGACAGCGAGTGCTGGAGATACGCAGTATTTT	CASTRTASAGDTQYF
TRBV28	.	.	TRBJ1-1	TGTGCCAGCAGTTGGGGAAAAGGGGGTACTGAAGCTTTCTTT	CASSWGKGGTEAFF
TRBV28	.	TRBD2	TRBJ2-3	TGTGCCAGCATGGAGCGGGAGGTGATGTATTTT	CASMEREVMYF
TRBV28	.	.	TRBJ2-7	TGTGCCAGCAGTTCGTCAGGGAACGAGCAGTACTTC	CASSSSGNEQYF
TRBV6-1	.	.	TRBJ1-2	TGTGCCAGCAGTACGTCTATGTTAGTCTACACCTTC	CASSTSMLVYTF
TRBV6-4	.	.	TRBJ2-2	TGTGCCAGCAGTCGGGAACAGGGGAACACCGGGGAGCTGTTTTTT	CASSREQGNTGELFF
TRBV13	.	.	TRBJ2-7	TGTGCCAGCAGCTTACAGGGGGACTTGTACGAGCAGTACTTC	CASSLQGDLYEQYF
TRBV2	.	TRBD2	TRBJ2-4	TGTGCCAGCAGTGAAGGGCTAGCGGCGACTCGGGGAAACATTCAGTACTTC	CASSEGLAATRGNIQYF
TRBV7-9	.	.	TRBJ1-1	TGTGCCACGGAGGGCCGCCCAAACACTGAAGCTTTCTTT	CATEGRPNTEAFF
TRBV7-9	.	TRBD2	TRBJ2-1	TGTGCCAGCCTATCACCGGGACTAGCGGGAGGGGAACAGTTCTTC	CASLSPGLAGGEQFF
TRBV7-9	few	.	TRBJ2-7	TGTGCCAGCAGCTTAACCGGGTACATCTACGAGCAGTACTTC	CASSLTGYIYEQYF